These 21 T cell receptor beta chains share one sample of origin, sequenced in a study of blood T cells in healthy people across ages. Together with a sample-barcoded 5' primer, a J-beta primer mix was included in a second PCR lasting about 7 to 11 cycles. TCRdb re-called the 5' RACE reads through MiXCR, storing one row per CDR3 protein. The sample has 800,000 to 1,300,000 distinct CDR3 sequences, 20% to 25% seen once. The data were also submitted as part of a second study, on T cells of mothers and their children.

Sequencing was performed on blood. Receptor source: a girl aged 2 to 9 in good health.

This clonotype has only a few counts. V and J are TRBV9 and TRBJ1-1; D gene ambiguous. V was shortened by 0 bases and J by 7 bases, with 7 bases between the two germline ends. Germline V lookup: CDR1 SGDLS, CDR2 YYNGEE. The CDR3 consists of 12 residues. CDR3 sequence reads: CASSVVEGEAFF. CDR3 coding DNA: TGTGCCAGCAGCGTAGTTGAGGGTGAAGCTTTCTTT.

The chain recombines TRBV12-3 or TRBV12-4 with TRBJ1-1; D remains unclear. This CDR3 contains 13 residues. The V and J ends lost 3 bases and 10 bases respectively, with 15 bases between them. The CDR3 sequence is CASSLGGDVGAFF. The CDR3 DNA reads as TGTGCCAGCAGTTTGGGCGGGGATGTAGGAGCTTTCTTT.

V and J are TRBV28 and TRBJ1-1, with 8 positions matching TRBD1. The CDR3 covers 14 residues. Germline V gene data show CDR1 as MDHEN and CDR2 as SYDVKM. The J segment lost 5 bases and the V segment lost 6 bases, leaving 8 bases of the junction unmatched. This chain's CDR3 is CASRMTGAITEAFF. The CDR3 region has the DNA TGTGCCAGCAGGATGACAGGGGCTATTACTGAAGCTTTCTTT.

The rearrangement uses TRBV20-1 and TRBJ2-3; perhaps TRBD2 as D (7 bases). V was cut by 4 bases and J by 2 bases, with 25 bases left in between. The CDR3 has 18 amino acids. Per germline, CDR1 DFQATT and CDR2 SNEGSKA (reference sequence). CDR3 DNA: TGCAGTGCTATGGGAGCGGGGCAGGGGAGTCCCTACACAGATACGCAGTATTTT. This sequence encodes CSAMGAGQGSPYTDTQYF.

Comment on this clonotype: Its ends do not fully match the called genes, so a read error is possible. The chain employs TRBV5-1 and TRBJ1-1, with unresolved D. CDR1 is SGHRS, CDR2 YFSETQ, per germline. CDR3 length: 13 residues. The CDR3 region has the DNA TGCGTCAGCAGCACCAACCGGGGCACTGAAGCTTTCTTT. Translating gives CVSSTNRGTEAFF. Complete variable domain (other parts from reference TRBV5-1 and TRBJ1-1): KAGVTQTPRYLIKTRGQQVTLSCSPISGHRSVSWYQQTPGQGLQFLFEYFSETQRNKGNFPGRFSGRQFSNSRSEMNVSTLELGDSALYLCVSSTNRGTEAFFGQGTRLTVV.

V usage is TRBV4-1 and J usage is TRBJ2-2; D call uncertain. The CDR3 is made up of 15 amino acids. Between the trimmed V and J ends, which lost 0 bases and 0 bases, there was a span of 5 bases. The V gene's germline CDR1 is MGHRA and CDR2 YSYEKL. In DNA, the CDR3 is TGCGCCAGCAGCCAAGAGGTCGCGAACACCGGGGAGCTGTTTTTT. It codes for CASSQEVANTGELFF.

J is TRBJ2-7 and V is TRBV27, with D unresolved. CDR3 length: 14 amino acids. From germline, CDR1 is MNHEY and CDR2 SMNVEV (reference sequence). Trimming pared 5 bases from V and 0 bases from J, leaving 11 bases between. The CDR3 region is CASSPSRVSYEQYF. In DNA, the CDR3 is TGTGCCAGCAGTCCCTCTAGGGTCTCCTACGAGCAGTACTTC.

This clonotype occurred a few times. The CDR3 protein is CASSTDGGSGGYTF. The CDR3 bases are TGCGCCAGCAGCACGGACGGGGGGTCGGGCGGCTACACCTTC. This chain connects TRBV5-1 to TRBJ1-2; weak D call: TRBD1 (5 bases). The V end was cut by 4 bases, the J end by 8 bases, with 18 bases between. Germline values: CDR1 SGHRS, CDR2 YFSETQ. The CDR3 is 14 amino acids. The whole variable domain, filled in from reference TRBV5-1 and TRBJ1-2, reads KAGVTQTPRYLIKTRGQQVTLSCSPISGHRSVSWYQQTPGQGLQFLFEYFSETQRNKGNFPGRFSGRQFSNSRSEMNVSTLELGDSALYLCASSTDGGSGGYTFGSGTRLTVV.

This clonotype turned up a few times. V usage is TRBV6-6 and J usage is TRBJ1-2; weak D call: TRBD1 (5 bases). There are 16 residues in the CDR3. Germline values: CDR1 MNHNY, CDR2 SVGAGI (reference sequence). Trimming stripped 0 bases from V and 3 bases from J, with 14 bases between. The CDR3 DNA is TGTGCCAGCAGTTACTCCCGGGACGGAGTATACTATGGCTACACCTTC. It is translated as CASSYSRDGVYYGYTF.

Remarks on this clonotype: One junction end disagrees with the germline gene, perhaps due to a read error. This chain links TRBV4-2 with TRBJ2-5; TRBD2 matches 7 bases. The CDR3 runs 18 residues. CDR1 is LGHNA and CDR2 is YNFKEQ in the germline V gene. In DNA form, the CDR3 reads TGTGCCAGCAGCCAGCACACCCAAGGTCGGGGGGTACAAGAGACCCGGTACTTC. This translates into CASSQHTQGRGVQETRYF.

This clonotype has just a few counts. This chain uses TRBV7-9 with TRBJ2-2; D gene uncertain. The germline CDR1 and CDR2 sequences are SEHNR and FQNEAQ (reference sequence). Trimming pared 4 bases from V and 6 bases from J, leaving 12 bases between. CDR3 size: 14 residues. CDR3 sequence (DNA): TGTGCCAGCAGCTCGACGTGGGGTTCCGGGGAGCTGTTTTTT. Translated, it gives CASSSTWGSGELFF. Supplemented by reference TRBV7-9 and TRBJ2-2, the full variable domain reads DTGVSQNPRHKITKRGQNVTFRCDPISEHNRLYWYRQTLGQGPEFLTYFQNEAQLEKSRLLSDRFSAERPKGSFSTLEIQRTEQGDSAMYLCASSSTWGSGELFFGEGSRLTVL.

The gene calls are TRBV20-1 and TRBJ2-1, with 10 bases fitting TRBD2. This CDR3 contains 19 residues. Per the germline V gene, CDR1 is DFQATT and CDR2 is SNEGSKA (reference sequence). With 2 bases clipped from V and 4 bases from J, the junction kept 17 bases outside the gene matches. CDR3 coding DNA: TGCAGTGCTAGAAGTTGGGGTGACCGTCTAGCGGGAGTTTACAATGAGCAGTTCTTC. As protein: CSARSWGDRLAGVYNEQFF.

The chain couples TRBV10-3 to TRBJ2-7; D is possibly TRBD1 or TRBD2 (5 bases each). The germline V and J ends were trimmed by 3 bases and 7 bases, with 16 bases remaining between them. There are 14 residues in the CDR3. From germline, CDR1 is ENHRY and CDR2 SYGVKD. The CDR3 reads CAISEGDLSEEQYF. The CDR3, as DNA: TGTGCCATCAGTGAAGGGGACCTCTCGGAGGAGCAGTACTTC.

This chain links TRBV5-1 with TRBJ2-1; D possibly corresponds to TRBD1 (5 bases). Germline V CDR1 and CDR2: SGHRS, YFSETQ. V was cut by 2 bases and J by 6 bases, with 9 bases left in between. CDR3 length equals 13 residues. As DNA, the CDR3 is TGCGCCAGCAGCTTATACAGGCCCAATGAGCAGTTCTTC. Its protein product is CASSLYRPNEQFF.

This chain joins TRBV7-2 and TRBJ2-5; 11 bases fit TRBD2. The J call may be in error: the DNA end matches TRBJ2-1 better. From germline, CDR1 is SGHTA and CDR2 FQGNSA. The CDR3 is made up of 16 amino acids. The CDR3 region is CASSFIAGGYTAEQFF. The DNA for the CDR3 is TGTGCCAGCAGCTTTATAGCGGGAGGGTATACCGCGGAGCAGTTCTTC.

V is TRBV7-9 and J is TRBJ1-4, with D unclear. The CDR3 is made up of 15 amino acids. Trimming shortened V by 4 bases and J by 6 bases, and 15 bases separated the two germline ends. CDR1 and CDR2 (germline): SEHNR, FQNEAQ (reference sequence). CDR3 protein: CASSSPPVSDEKLFF. The CDR3 bases are TGTGCCAGCAGCTCGCCGCCCGTATCTGATGAAAAACTGTTTTTT.

The chain links TRBV11-3 to TRBJ1-2, with TRBD1 matching 8 bases. V lost 6 bases, J lost 8 bases, and 8 bases stayed unmatched. Germline V gives CDR1 SGHNT, CDR2 YENEEA. The CDR3 contains 13 residues. CDR3 in amino acids: CASSSTGALGYTF. CDR3 nucleotide sequence: TGTGCCAGCAGTTCGACAGGGGCGCTCGGCTACACCTTC. Using reference TRBV11-3 and TRBJ1-2 for the parts outside the CDR3, the full variable domain is EAGVVQSPRYKIIEKKQPVAFWCNPISGHNTLYWYLQNLGQGPELLIRYENEEAVDDSQLPKDRFSAERLKGVDSTLKIQPAELGDSAVYLCASSSTGALGYTFGSGTRLTVV.

This clonotype was recorded a few times. V gene TRBV28 combines with J gene TRBJ2-7; tentative D call: TRBD1 (5 bases). The CDR3 totals 14 residues. V was trimmed by 5 bases and J by 5 bases, leaving 16 bases between them. CDR1 is MDHEN, CDR2 SYDVKM, per germline. The CDR3 reads CASSPHRQTNEQYF. CDR3 DNA: TGTGCCAGCAGTCCTCATAGACAGACCAACGAGCAGTACTTC.

This clonotype has a handful of counts. The V gene is TRBV28, the J gene TRBJ2-7; 13 positions match TRBD2. CDR1 and CDR2 (germline): MDHEN, SYDVKM. The CDR3 runs to 15 residues. Trimming at V came to 7 bases and at J to 1 base, leaving 4 bases not matched to a gene. CDR3 loop: CASKGLAGSSYEQYF. Written as DNA, the CDR3 is TGTGCCAGCAAGGGACTAGCGGGATCATCCTACGAGCAGTACTTC.

J is TRBJ1-2 and V is TRBV20-1; 7 bases map to TRBD1. V gave up 2 bases and J gave up 6 bases; unmatched junction bases: 6. CDR3 length equals 13 residues. Germline CDR1 DFQATT, CDR2 SNEGSKA (reference sequence). The CDR3 nucleotides read TGCAGTGCTAGAAGTGACAGGGACCATGGCTACACCTTC. Protein: CSARSDRDHGYTF.

Concerning this clonotype: The conserved phenylalanine or tryptophan normally closing the CDR3 is absent here, so this likely arose from a read error. The CDR3 nucleotides read TGCAGTGCTTCCCCAGGCGGGGGCCCAATTTACAATGAGCAGTTCCTC. Its protein product is CSASPGGGPIYNEQFL. The genes are TRBV20-1 and TRBJ2-5; D is perhaps TRBD2 (7 bases). The J call may be in error: the DNA end matches TRBJ2-1 better. Germline-derived CDR1 and CDR2 are DFQATT and SNEGSKA (reference sequence). This CDR3 contains 16 residues.